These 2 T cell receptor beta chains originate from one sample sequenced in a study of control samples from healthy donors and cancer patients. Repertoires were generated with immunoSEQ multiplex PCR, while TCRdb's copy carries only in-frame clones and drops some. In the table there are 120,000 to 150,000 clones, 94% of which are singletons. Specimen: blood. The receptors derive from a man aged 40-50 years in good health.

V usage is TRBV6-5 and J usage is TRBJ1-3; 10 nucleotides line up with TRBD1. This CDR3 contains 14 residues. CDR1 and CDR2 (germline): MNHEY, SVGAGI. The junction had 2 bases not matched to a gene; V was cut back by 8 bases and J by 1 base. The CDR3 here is CASLDRGSGNTIYF. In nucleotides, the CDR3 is TGTGCCAGCTTGGACAGGGGGTCTGGAAACACCATATATTTT.

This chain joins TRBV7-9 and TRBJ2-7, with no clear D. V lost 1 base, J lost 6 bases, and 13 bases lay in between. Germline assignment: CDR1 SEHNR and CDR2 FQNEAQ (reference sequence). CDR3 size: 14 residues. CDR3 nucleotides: TGTGCCAGCAGCTTAGAGGATGTAGGGCCCGAGCAGTACTTC. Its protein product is CASSLEDVGPEQYF.